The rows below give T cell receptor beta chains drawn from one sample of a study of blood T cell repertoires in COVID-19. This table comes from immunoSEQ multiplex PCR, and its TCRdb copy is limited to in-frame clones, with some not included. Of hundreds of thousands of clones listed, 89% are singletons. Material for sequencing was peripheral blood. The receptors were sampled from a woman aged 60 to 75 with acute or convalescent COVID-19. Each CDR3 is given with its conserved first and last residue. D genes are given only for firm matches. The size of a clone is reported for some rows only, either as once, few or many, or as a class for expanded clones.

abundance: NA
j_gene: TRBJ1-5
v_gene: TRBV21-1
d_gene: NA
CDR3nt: TGTGCCAGCAGCAGAACTTACAGGGGCGAAGAATATAGCAATCAGCCCCAGCATTTT
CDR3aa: CASSRTYRGEEYSNQPQHF

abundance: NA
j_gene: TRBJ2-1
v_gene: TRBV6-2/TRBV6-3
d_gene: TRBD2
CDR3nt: TGTGCCAGCAGCTTCTTCCGGACTAGCGGGAAGGTACATGAGCAGTTCTTC
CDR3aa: CASSFFRTSGKVHEQFF

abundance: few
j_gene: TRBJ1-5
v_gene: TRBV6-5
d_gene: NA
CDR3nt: TGTGCCAGCAGAGAGAGGAGCAATCAGCCCCAGCATTTT
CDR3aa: CASRERSNQPQHF

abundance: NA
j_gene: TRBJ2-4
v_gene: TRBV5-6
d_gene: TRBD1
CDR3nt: TGTGCCAGCAGCTTCCCCGGACAGGGCGGCATTCAGTACTTC
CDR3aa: CASSFPGQGGIQYF

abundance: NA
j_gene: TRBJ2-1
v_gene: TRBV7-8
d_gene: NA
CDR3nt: TGTGCCAGCAGCATACCAGGGGTGGATGATCGGGAGCAGTTCTTC
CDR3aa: CASSIPGVDDREQFF

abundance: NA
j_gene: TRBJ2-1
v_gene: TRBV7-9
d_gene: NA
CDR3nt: TGTGCCAGCAGCTTGTCACAGGGTCTAGACAATGAGCAGTTCTTC
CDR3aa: CASSLSQGLDNEQFF

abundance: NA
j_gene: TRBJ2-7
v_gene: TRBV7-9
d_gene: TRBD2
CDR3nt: TGTGCCAGCAGCTTCCCTACTAGCGGGAAAGGATACGAGCAGTACTTC
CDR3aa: CASSFPTSGKGYEQYF

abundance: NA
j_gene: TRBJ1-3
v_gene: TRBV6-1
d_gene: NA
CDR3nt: TGTGCCAGCAGTTCGGAGGTCTCTGGAAACACCATATATTTT
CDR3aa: CASSSEVSGNTIYF

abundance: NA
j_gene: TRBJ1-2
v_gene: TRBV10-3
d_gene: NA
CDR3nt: TGTGCCATCAGTGAGTCTGGCAGATATGGCTACACCTTC
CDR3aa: CAISESGRYGYTF

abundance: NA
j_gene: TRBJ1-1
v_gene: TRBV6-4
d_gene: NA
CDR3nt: TGTGCCAGCAGTGACGGGACTGGGAACACTGAAGCTTTCTTT
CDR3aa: CASSDGTGNTEAFF

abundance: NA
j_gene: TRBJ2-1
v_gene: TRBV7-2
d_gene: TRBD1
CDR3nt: TGTGCCAGCAGCTTAGCCCCAGACAGGGTCGCTGAGCAGTTCTTC
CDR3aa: CASSLAPDRVAEQFF